These 5 T cell receptor beta chains were all obtained from the same sample, sequenced in a study of T cell clonality in common variable immunodeficiency. Findings and limits, study-wide: Fewer deletions and N-nucleotide insertions were reportedly seen in common variable immunodeficiency TCR beta sequences.

No antigen is known for these receptors. Sequencing used immunoSEQ multiplex PCR; TCRdb keeps in-frame clones, though not all of them. The sample shows some 22,000 clones, none of them appearing just once. What was sequenced was peripheral blood mononuclear cells. The receptors shown here come from a human donor with common variable immunodeficiency.

This clone was seen more than once but under ten times. The read ends 3 residues shy of where the CDR3 ends; the end is completed using the germline J gene. This chain links TRBV19 with TRBJ2-3; D is perhaps TRBD1 (7 bases). V lost 9 bases, J lost 5 bases, and 12 bases lay in between. Germline V gene data show CDR1 as LNHDA and CDR2 as SQIVND (reference sequence). The CDR3 runs 12 residues. CDR3 residues: CARRQGGDTQYF. CDR3 DNA, as far as it was read: TGTGCCAGGAGACAGGGAGGAGATACG. The complete variable domain, with remaining parts taken from reference TRBV19 and TRBJ2-3, reads DGGITQSPKYLFRKEGQNVTLSCEQNLNHDAMYWYRQDPGQGLRLIYYSQIVNDFQKGDIAEGYSVSREKKESFPLTVTSAQKNPTAFYLCARRQGGDTQYFGPGTRLTVL.

This clone has only a few counts. The CDR3 goes on 3 residues after the read ends, and that part is filled in from the germline J gene. This chain links TRBV5-1 with TRBJ2-3; weak D call: TRBD1 (7 bases). There are 13 residues in the CDR3. Per the germline V gene, CDR1 is SGHRS and CDR2 is YFSETQ. V was clipped by 4 bases and J by 3 bases, with 9 bases between them. The sequenced CDR3 bases are TGCGCCAGCAGCGCGGGACAGACAGATACG. This sequence encodes CASSAGQTDT. The CDR3, in full, reads CASSAGQTDTQYF.

This clone was seen a handful of times. The CDR3 end is not reached by the read, which stops 3 residues before it; the germline J gene fills it in. The chain carries TRBV20-1 and TRBJ2-7; 8 bases line up with TRBD1. V lost 6 bases to trimming and J lost 6 bases; unmatched junction nucleotides: 13. CDR3 length: 14 amino acids. From germline, CDR1 is DFQATT and CDR2 SNEGSKA (reference sequence). The CDR3 bases that were read are TGCAGTGCCCTCTTCCCCCAGGGGGCGGGCGAG. Its protein product is CSALFPQGAGE. The complete CDR3 protein is CSALFPQGAGEQYF.

This clone was picked up a small number of times. The read is 3 residues too short to cover the CDR3 end, so that end is filled in from the germline J gene. The gene calls are TRBV30 and TRBJ1-2; D not certain. CDR3 length: 14 amino acids. CDR1 GTSNPN and CDR2 SVGIG come from the germline V gene (reference sequence). V lost 4 bases and J 4 bases, leaving 16 bases between the germline ends. CDR3 DNA (partial): TGTGCCTGGACAGACCCAAGCGATCGCTATGGC. This gives the protein CAWTDPSDRYG. The whole CDR3 protein is CAWTDPSDRYGYTF.

This clone was seen repeatedly, ten times or more. The CDR3 end lies 3 residues beyond the end of the read and is filled in from the germline J gene. The chain employs TRBV5-1 and TRBJ2-2; 7 bases are shared with TRBD1. The CDR3 has 15 amino acids. Germline CDR1 is SGHRS and CDR2 is YFSETQ. V gave up 4 bases and J gave up 4 bases; unmatched junction bases: 7. The sequenced CDR3 bases are TGCGCCAGCAGCATAGGGGGCGCGGGCACCGGGGAG. Amino acids: CASSIGGAGTGE. The whole CDR3 sequence reads CASSIGGAGTGELFF. The whole variable domain, filled in from reference TRBV5-1 and TRBJ2-2, reads KAGVTQTPRYLIKTRGQQVTLSCSPISGHRSVSWYQQTPGQGLQFLFEYFSETQRNKGNFPGRFSGRQFSNSRSEMNVSTLELGDSALYLCASSIGGAGTGELFFGEGSRLTVL.